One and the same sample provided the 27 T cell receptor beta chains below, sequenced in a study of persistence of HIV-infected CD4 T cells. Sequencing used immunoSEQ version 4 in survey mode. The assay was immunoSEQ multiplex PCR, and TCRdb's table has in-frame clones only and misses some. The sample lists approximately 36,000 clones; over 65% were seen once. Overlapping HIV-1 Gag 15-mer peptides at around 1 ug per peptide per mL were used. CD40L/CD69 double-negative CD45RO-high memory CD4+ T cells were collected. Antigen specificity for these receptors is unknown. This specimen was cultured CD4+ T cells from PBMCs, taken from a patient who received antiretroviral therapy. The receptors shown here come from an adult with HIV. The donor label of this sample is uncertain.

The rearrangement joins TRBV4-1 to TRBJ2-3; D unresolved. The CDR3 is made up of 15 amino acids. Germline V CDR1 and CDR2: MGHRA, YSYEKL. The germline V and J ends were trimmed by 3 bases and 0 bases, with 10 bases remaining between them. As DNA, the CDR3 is TGCGCCAGCAGCCAGATGAGTACAAGCACAGATACGCAGTATTTT. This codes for CASSQMSTSTDTQYF.

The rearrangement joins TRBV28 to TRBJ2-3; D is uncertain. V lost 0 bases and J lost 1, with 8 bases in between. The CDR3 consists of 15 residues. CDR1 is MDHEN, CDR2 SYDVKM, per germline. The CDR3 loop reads CASSLWGIRTDTQYF. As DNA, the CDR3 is TGTGCCAGCAGTTTATGGGGGATACGCACAGATACGCAGTATTTT. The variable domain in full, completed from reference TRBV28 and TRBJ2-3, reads DVKVTQSSRYLVKRTGEKVFLECVQDMDHENMFWYRQDPGLGLRLIYFSYDVKMKEKGDIPEGYSVSREKKERFSLILESASTNQTSMYLCASSLWGIRTDTQYFGPGTRLTVL.

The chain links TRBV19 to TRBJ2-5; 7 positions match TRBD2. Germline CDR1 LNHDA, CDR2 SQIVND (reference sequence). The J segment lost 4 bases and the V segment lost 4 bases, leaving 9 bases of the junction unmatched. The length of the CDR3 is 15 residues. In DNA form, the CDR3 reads TGTGCCAGTAGTAAGGGAGCGAGGGAGGGAGAGACCCAGTACTTC. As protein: CASSKGAREGETQYF.

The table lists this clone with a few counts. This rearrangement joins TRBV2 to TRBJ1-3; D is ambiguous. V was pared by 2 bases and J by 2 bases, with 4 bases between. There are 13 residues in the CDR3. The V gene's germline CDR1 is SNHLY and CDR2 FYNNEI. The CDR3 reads CASSEKAGNTIYF. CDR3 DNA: TGTGCCAGCAGTGAAAAGGCTGGAAACACCATATATTTT.

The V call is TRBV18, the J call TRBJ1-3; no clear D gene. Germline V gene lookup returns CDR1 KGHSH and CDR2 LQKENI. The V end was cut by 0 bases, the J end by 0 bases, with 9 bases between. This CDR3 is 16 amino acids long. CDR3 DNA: TGTGCCAGCTCACCACCGTCGATTCACTCTGGAAACACCATATATTTT. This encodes CASSPPSIHSGNTIYF.

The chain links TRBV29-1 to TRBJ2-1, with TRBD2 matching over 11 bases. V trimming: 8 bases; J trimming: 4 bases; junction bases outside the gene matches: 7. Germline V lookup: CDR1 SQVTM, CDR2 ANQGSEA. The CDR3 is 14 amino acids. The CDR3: CSKTSGGTYNEQFF. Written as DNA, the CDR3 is TGCAGCAAAACTAGCGGGGGAACTTACAATGAGCAGTTCTTC.

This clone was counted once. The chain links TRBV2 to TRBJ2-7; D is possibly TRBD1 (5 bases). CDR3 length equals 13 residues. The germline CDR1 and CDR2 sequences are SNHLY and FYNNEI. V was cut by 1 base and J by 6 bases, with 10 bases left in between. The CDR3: CASSEGQSREQYF. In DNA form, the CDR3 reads TGTGCCAGCAGTGAAGGACAGTCCCGCGAGCAGTACTTC. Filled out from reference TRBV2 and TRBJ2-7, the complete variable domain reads EPEVTQTPSHQVTQMGQEVILRCVPISNHLYFYWYRQILGQKVEFLVSFYNNEISEKSEIFDDQFSVERPDGSNFTLKIRSTKLEDSAMYFCASSEGQSREQYFGPGTRLTVT.

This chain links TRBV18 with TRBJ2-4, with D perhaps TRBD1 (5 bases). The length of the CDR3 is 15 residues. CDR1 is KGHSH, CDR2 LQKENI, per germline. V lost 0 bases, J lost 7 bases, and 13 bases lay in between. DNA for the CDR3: TGTGCCAGCTCACCACCGGGCAGGGTGGGGAACATTCAGTACTTC. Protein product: CASSPPGRVGNIQYF.

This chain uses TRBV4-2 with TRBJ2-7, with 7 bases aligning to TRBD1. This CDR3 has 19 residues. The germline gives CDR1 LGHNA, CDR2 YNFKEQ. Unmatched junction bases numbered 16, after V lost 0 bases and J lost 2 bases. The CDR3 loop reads CASSQELYRGRSNTYEQYF. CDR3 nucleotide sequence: TGTGCCAGCAGCCAAGAGTTGTACAGGGGAAGGTCTAACACCTACGAGCAGTACTTC.

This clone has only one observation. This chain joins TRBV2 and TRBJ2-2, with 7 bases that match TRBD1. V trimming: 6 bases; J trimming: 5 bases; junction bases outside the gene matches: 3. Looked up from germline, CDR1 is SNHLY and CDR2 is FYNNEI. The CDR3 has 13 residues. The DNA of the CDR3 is TGTGCCAGCAGCGGGACAGCAACCGGGGAGCTGTTTTTT. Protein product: CASSGTATGELFF.

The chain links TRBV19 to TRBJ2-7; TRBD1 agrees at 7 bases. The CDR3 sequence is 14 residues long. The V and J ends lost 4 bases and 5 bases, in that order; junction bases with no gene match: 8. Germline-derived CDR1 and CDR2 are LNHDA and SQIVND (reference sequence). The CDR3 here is CASSKGAMRDEQYF. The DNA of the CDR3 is TGTGCCAGTAGTAAGGGGGCCATGAGGGACGAGCAGTACTTC.

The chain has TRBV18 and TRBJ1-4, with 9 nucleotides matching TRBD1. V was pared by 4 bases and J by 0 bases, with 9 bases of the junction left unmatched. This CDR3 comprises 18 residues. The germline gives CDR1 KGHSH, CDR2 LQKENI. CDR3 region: CASSRQQGAQTTNEKLFF. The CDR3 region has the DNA TGTGCCAGCTCACGCCAACAGGGGGCGCAGACAACTAATGAAAAACTGTTTTTT. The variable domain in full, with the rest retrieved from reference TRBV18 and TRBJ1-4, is NAGVMQNPRHLVRRRGQEARLRCSPMKGHSHVYWYRQLPEEGLKFMVYLQKENIIDESGMPKERFSAEFPKEGPSILRIQQVVRGDSAAYFCASSRQQGAQTTNEKLFFGSGTQLSVL.

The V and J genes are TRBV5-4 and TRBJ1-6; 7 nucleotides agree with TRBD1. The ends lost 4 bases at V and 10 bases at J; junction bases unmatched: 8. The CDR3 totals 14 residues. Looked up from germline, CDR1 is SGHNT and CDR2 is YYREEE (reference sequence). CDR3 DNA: TGTGCCAGCAGCCTAAGGGACAGTTCGTCACCCCTCCACTTT. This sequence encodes CASSLRDSSSPLHF.

DNA of the CDR3: TGCGCCAGCAGTCCAGACAGCTCGATTAGCATTCAGTACTTC. Translated, it gives CASSPDSSISIQYF. The chain combines TRBV23-1 with TRBJ2-4, with D possibly matching TRBD1 (5 bases). TRBV23-1 is placed among ORFs of uncertain function. The CDR3 sequence is 14 residues long. V shed 4 bases and J shed 9 bases, with 16 bases lying between them.

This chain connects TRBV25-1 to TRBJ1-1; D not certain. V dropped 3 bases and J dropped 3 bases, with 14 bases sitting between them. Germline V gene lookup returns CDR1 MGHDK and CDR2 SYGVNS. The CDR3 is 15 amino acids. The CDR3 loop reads CASSERRSVDTEAFF. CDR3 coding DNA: TGTGCCAGCAGTGAGAGACGGTCCGTGGACACTGAAGCTTTCTTT. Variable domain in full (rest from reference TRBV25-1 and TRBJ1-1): EADIYQTPRYLVIGTGKKITLECSQTMGHDKMYWYQQDPGMELHLIHYSYGVNSTEKGDLSSESTVSRIRTEHFPLTLESARPSHTSQYLCASSERRSVDTEAFFGQGTRLTVV.

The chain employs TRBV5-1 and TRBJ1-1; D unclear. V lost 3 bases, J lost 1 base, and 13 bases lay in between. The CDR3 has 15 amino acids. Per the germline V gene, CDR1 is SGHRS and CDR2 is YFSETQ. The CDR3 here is CASSYLGEANTEAFF. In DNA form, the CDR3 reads TGCGCCAGCAGCTACCTCGGGGAGGCGAACACTGAAGCTTTCTTT.

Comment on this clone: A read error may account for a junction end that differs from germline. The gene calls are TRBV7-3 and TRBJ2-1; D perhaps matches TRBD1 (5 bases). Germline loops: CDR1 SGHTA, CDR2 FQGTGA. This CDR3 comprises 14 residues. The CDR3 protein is CASSPSNAGHEQFF. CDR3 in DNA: TGTGCCAGCAGCCCCTCCAACGCAGGGCATGAACAGTTCTTC. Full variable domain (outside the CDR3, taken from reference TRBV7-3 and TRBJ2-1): GAGVSQTPSNKVTEKGKYVELRCDPISGHTALYWYRQSLGQGPEFLIYFQGTGAADDSGLPNDRFFAVRPEGSVSTLKIQRTERGDSAVYLCASSPSNAGHEQFFGPGTRLTVL.

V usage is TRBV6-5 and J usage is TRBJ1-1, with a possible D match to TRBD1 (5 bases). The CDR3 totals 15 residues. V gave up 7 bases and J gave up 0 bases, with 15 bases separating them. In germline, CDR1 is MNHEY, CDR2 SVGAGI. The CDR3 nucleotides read TGTGCCAGCATTGCCATGGGGGGAATGAACACTGAAGCTTTCTTT. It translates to CASIAMGGMNTEAFF.

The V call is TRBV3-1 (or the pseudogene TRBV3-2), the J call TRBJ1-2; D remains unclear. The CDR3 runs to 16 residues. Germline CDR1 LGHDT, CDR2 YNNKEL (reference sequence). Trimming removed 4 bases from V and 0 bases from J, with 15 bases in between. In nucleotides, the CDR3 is TGTGCCAGCAGCCTTAGAGTAAGGATATCTAACTATGGCTACACCTTC. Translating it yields CASSLRVRISNYGYTF.

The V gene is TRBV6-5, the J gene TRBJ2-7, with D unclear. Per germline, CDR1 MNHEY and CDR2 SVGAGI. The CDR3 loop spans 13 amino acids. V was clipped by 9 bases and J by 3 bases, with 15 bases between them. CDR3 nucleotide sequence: TGTGCCAGTTTATTGGCCCAGGACTACGAGCAGTACTTC. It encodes CASLLAQDYEQYF.

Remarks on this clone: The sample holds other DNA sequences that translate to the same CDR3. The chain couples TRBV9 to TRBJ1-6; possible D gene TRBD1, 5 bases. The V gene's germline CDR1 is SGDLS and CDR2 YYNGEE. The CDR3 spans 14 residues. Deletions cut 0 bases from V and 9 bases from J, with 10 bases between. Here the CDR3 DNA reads TGTGCCAGCAGCGTAGCGGGGCTGGTTTCACCCCTCCACTTT. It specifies CASSVAGLVSPLHF.

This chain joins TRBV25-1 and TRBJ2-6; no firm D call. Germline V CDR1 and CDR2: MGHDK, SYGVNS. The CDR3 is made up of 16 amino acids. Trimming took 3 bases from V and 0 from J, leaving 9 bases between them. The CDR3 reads CASSEARSSGANVLTF. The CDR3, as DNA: TGTGCCAGCAGTGAGGCGAGAAGCTCTGGGGCCAACGTCCTGACTTTC. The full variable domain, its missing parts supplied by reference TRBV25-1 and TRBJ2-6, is EADIYQTPRYLVIGTGKKITLECSQTMGHDKMYWYQQDPGMELHLIHYSYGVNSTEKGDLSSESTVSRIRTEHFPLTLESARPSHTSQYLCASSEARSSGANVLTFGAGSRLTVL.

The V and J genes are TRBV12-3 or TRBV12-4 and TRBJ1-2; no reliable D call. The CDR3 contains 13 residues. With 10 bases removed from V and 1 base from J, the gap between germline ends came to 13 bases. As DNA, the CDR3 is TGTGCCACCACCGTTGACGTTAACTATGGCTACACCTTC. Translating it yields CATTVDVNYGYTF.

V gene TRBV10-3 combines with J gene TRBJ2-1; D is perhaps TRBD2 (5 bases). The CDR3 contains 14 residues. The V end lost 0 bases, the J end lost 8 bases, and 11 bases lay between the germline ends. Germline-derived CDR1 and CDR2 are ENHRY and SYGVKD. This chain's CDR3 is CAISESKHGDEQFF. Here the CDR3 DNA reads TGTGCCATCAGTGAGTCGAAACACGGGGATGAGCAGTTCTTC.

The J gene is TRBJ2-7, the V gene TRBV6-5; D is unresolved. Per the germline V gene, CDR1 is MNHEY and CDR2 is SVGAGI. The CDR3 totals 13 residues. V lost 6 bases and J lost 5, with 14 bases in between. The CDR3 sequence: CASSRTPRNEQYF. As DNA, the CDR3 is TGTGCCAGCAGCCGGACCCCACGAAACGAGCAGTACTTC.

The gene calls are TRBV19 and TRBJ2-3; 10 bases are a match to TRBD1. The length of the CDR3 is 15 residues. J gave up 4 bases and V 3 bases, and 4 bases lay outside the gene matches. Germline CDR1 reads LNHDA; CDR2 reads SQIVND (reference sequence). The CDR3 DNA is TGTGCCAGTAGTATTAGGGACAGGGGACCAGATACGCAGTATTTT. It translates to CASSIRDRGPDTQYF.

Here the CDR3 reads CASSTGLGYGYTF. Here the CDR3 DNA reads TGCGCCAGCAGTACTGGACTGGGGTATGGCTACACCTTC. The chain links TRBV5-1 to TRBJ1-2, with D uncertain. The CDR3 is 13 residues long. Germline values: CDR1 SGHRS, CDR2 YFSETQ. Trimming took off 5 bases at V and 5 bases at J, with 13 bases between the two ends.